What follows are 10 T cell receptor beta chains derived from one specimen sequenced in a study of tumor-infiltrating lymphocytes in primary liver carcinoma. Germline DNA was extracted too, while blood RNA derived from unsorted whole blood. Total RNA amounting to roughly 450 ng was the source from which TCR beta cDNA was made with a constant-region primer. ARM-PCR, slightly modified, supplied the TCR beta libraries through three nested multiplex PCR rounds. Primers for the first two PCR rounds were TRBV1-TRBV30 forward primers and a C-beta reverse primer (around 11 cycles per round). TCRdb used MiXCR to reprocess the multiplex PCR reads, holding one entry per CDR3 protein. The sample lists fewer than 350,000 distinct CDR3 sequences, less than 75% occurring once. Sequencing was done on a sample of peripheral blood. These TCRs come from a man aged 40-50 years with primary liver carcinoma and hepatitis B virus infection.

V and J are TRBV14 and TRBJ2-1, with 8 nucleotides matching TRBD2. Germline trimming cut 1 base from V and 8 bases from J; bases unmatched to any gene: 10. The CDR3 spans 16 residues. Germline V lookup: CDR1 SGHDN, CDR2 FVKESK. The CDR3 DNA reads as TGTGCCAGCAGCCAAGCTAGCGGGTTTCCTCGGGATGAGCAGTTCTTC. It yields the protein CASSQASGFPRDEQFF.

This clonotype was picked up a small number of times. The chain links TRBV6-6 to TRBJ1-5, with a weak D call TRBD1 (5 bases). V lost 6 bases, J lost 6 bases, and 15 bases lay in between. Looked up from germline, CDR1 is MNHNY and CDR2 is SVGAGI (reference sequence). This CDR3 has 14 residues. The DNA of the CDR3 is TGTGCCAGCAGGAATCAGGGATACGGTCAGCCCCAGCATTTT. Its translation: CASRNQGYGQPQHF.

This chain connects TRBV11-1 to TRBJ1-3; the D gene is possibly TRBD1 (6 bases). The CDR3 extends over 15 amino acids. Germline V lookup: CDR1 SGHAT, CDR2 FQDESV (reference sequence). V was clipped by 8 bases and J by 2 bases, with 16 bases between them. The CDR3 bases are TGTGCCAGCGGCGTAGGGGGTTTGGCTGGAAACACCATATATTTT. Encoded protein: CASGVGGLAGNTIYF.

The chain couples TRBV11-2 to TRBJ2-3; unclear D gene. The V end lost 5 bases, the J end lost 6 bases, and 15 bases lay between the germline ends. Germline V lookup: CDR1 SGHAT, CDR2 FQNNGV. The CDR3 covers 14 residues. CDR3 amino acids: CASSLRINMDTQYF. As DNA, the CDR3 is TGTGCCAGCAGCCTGCGTATCAACATGGATACGCAGTATTTT.

To note about this clonotype: This CDR3 fails to terminate in the conserved phenylalanine or tryptophan, so it likely reflects a read error. The rearrangement joins TRBV11-2 to TRBJ1-1, with unresolved D. The CDR3 length is 16 residues. Germline lookup yields CDR1 SGHAT and CDR2 FQNNGV. The CDR3 sequence is CVSSPSGRVSVTEAFI. The DNA for the CDR3 is TGTGTCAGCAGCCCCTCTGGCAGAGTTAGCGTCACTGAAGCTTTCATT.

The sample holds a few counts of this clonotype. This could be a read error, since a much larger clone is one nucleotide away. No conserved phenylalanine or tryptophan ends this CDR3, so it is likely a read error. J is TRBJ1-5 and V is TRBV29-1; D is possibly TRBD1 (5 bases). This CDR3 is 13 amino acids long. Germline CDR1 SQVTM, CDR2 ANQGSEA. Trimming pared 6 bases from V and 5 bases from J, leaving 14 bases between. The CDR3 DNA reads as TGCAGCGTGGCCGGGACCTCCGATCAGCCCCAGCATTCT. Translating it yields CSVAGTSDQPQHS.

Notes on this clonotype: A single base separates this from a much larger clone, so it may be a read error. V and J are TRBV7-9 and TRBJ2-1; possible D gene TRBD2, 5 bases. Germline loops: CDR1 SEHNR, CDR2 FQNEAQ (reference sequence). CDR3 size: 14 residues. Trimming removed 7 bases at V and 4 bases at J, with 14 bases between. The CDR3: CASTMGARYNEQFF. CDR3 nucleotides: TGTGCCAGCACCATGGGAGCGAGGTACAATGAGCAGTTCTTC.

With regard to this clonotype: This sequence may be a read error, since a much larger clone differs from it by one base. The chain couples TRBV6-2 or TRBV6-3 to TRBJ2-4; 8 nucleotides match TRBD1. The CDR3 totals 14 residues. V lost 8 bases to trimming and J lost 3 bases; unmatched junction nucleotides: 6. The germline V gene has CDR1 MNHEY and CDR2 SVGEGT. The CDR3 region is CASRTGSNKNIQYF. CDR3 DNA: TGTGCCAGCCGGACAGGGTCGAACAAAAACATTCAGTACTTC.

This clonotype was found many times. This chain links TRBV29-1 with TRBJ2-1; D uncertain. CDR1 and CDR2 (germline): SQVTM, ANQGSEA. Trimming left V 1 base short and J 4 bases short, with 5 bases between. The CDR3 has 12 amino acids. CDR3 bases: TGCAGCGTTGAAGCTAATTACAATGAGCAGTTCTTC. Residues: CSVEANYNEQFF.

This clonotype has only a few counts. The genes are TRBV7-8 and TRBJ2-3; 8 nucleotides line up with TRBD2. V shed 5 bases, J shed 1 base, and the junction held 14 bases outside the gene matches. The CDR3 runs to 18 residues. The germline gives CDR1 SGHVS, CDR2 FQNEAQ. CDR3 loop: CASSPTGREGSGTDTQYF. CDR3 in DNA: TGTGCCAGCAGCCCCACTGGTCGGGAGGGATCCGGCACAGATACGCAGTATTTT.